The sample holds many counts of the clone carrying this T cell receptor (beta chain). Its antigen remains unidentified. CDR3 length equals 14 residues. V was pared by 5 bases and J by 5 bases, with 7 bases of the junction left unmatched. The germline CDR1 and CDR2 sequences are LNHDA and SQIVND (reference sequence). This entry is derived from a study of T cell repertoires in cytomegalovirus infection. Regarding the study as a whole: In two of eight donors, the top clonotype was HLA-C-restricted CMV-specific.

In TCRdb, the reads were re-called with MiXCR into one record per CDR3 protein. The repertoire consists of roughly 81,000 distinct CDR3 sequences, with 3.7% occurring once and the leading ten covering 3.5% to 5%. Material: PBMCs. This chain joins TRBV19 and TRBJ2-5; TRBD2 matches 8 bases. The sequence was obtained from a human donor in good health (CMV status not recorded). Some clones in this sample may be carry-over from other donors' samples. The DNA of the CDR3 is TGTGCCAGTAGTCCCGGCGCTAGCGGGGAGACCCAGTACTTC. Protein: CASSPGASGETQYF.